This T cell receptor (beta chain) was retrieved from a study of shared clonotypes between healthy human individuals. Turning to the study itself: Plates per donor: three CD4 naive, three CD4 memory, two CD8 naive, one CD8 memory.

Genomic DNA of each subset was evenly split across several immunoSEQ plates. Profiled with immunoSEQ multiplex PCR; TCRdb holds only in-frame clones, not every one. Of around 550,000 clones detected, 90% to 96% appear once; the ten largest clones hold about 0.057%. This clone was recorded only once. Its antigen is not identified. General study findings and limits: About 5% of naive CD4 clonotypes were shared across four donors. Only blood underwent sampling, and tissue repertoires likely differ.

What was sequenced was naive CD4+ T cells sorted from blood. Subset reported: CD45RA+ positively selected. The clonotype was recovered from a woman in her 30s in good health.

CDR3 DNA sequence: TGTGCCAGCTCACCCTCTGGGGGGGGACAAGAGACCCAGTACTTC. This encodes CASSPSGGGQETQYF. The rearrangement links TRBV18 to TRBJ2-5; TRBD2 aligns across 7 bases. The germline CDR1 and CDR2 sequences are KGHSH and LQKENI. V shed 3 bases, J shed 2 bases, and the junction held 6 bases outside the gene matches. This CDR3 comprises 15 residues.